The source of this T cell receptor (beta chain) is a study of monozygotic twins with inflammatory bowel disease. General observations from the study: Healthy twins showed more clonotype sharing with others than IBD patients, especially patients with disease activity.

From its re-call of the 5' RACE reads, TCRdb lists each CDR3 protein once, without DNA. Here the sample table reports 110,000 to 150,000 distinct CDR3 sequences. As regards this clonotype: The antigen is undetermined.

The CDR3 sequence is 16 residues long. Per the germline V gene, CDR1 is SGHTA and CDR2 is FQGNSA. Material: blood. This receptor was taken from a human donor with ulcerative colitis or Crohn's disease, or a healthy co-twin of an affected twin (not recorded which). This chain uses TRBV7-2 with TRBJ2-7; TCRdb names TRBD2, which stays unverified in the absence of DNA. CDR3 in amino acids: CASSSLTSGRTYEQYF.